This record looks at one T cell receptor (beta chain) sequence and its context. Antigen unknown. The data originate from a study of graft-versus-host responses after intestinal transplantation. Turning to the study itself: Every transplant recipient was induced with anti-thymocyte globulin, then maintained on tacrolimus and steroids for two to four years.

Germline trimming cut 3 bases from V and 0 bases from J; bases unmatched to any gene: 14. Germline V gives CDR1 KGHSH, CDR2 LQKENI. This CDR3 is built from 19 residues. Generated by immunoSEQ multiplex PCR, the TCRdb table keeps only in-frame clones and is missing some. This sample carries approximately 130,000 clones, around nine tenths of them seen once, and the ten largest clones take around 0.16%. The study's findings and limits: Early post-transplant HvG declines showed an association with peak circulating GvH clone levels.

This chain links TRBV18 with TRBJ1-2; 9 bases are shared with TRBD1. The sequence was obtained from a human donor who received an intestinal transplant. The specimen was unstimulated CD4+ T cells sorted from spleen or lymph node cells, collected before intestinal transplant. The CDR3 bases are TGTGCCAGCTCACCTACAGGGGGCCGCCCGCTCGTGACTAACTATGGCTACACCTTC. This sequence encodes CASSPTGGRPLVTNYGYTF.